This T cell receptor beta chain was retrieved from a study of blood T cell repertoires in COVID-19. Study in general: Nucleic acid was either cDNA or gDNA, and it came from T cells, B-cell-depleted T cells, or PBMCs.

Trimming took off 5 bases at V and 7 bases at J, with 17 bases between the two ends. Germline assignment: CDR1 SNHLY and CDR2 FYNNEI. The CDR3 contains 14 residues. In the authors' methods: Reference gene primer amplification gave estimated nucleated cell counts. Data came from immunoSEQ multiplex PCR; TCRdb stores just in-frame clones and leaves some out. V, J and clone size reflect that table, while D and trimming were determined from the DNA. The sample holds 29,000 or so clones, nearly 90% seen once. The sample taken for sequencing was peripheral blood. The chain combines TRBV2 with TRBJ1-1; D ambiguous. The sequence came from a human donor in a cohort sampled during active COVID-19. CDR3 residues: CASSLEGLNGEAFF. CDR3 DNA: TGTGCCAGCAGTCTAGAGGGTTTGAACGGTGAAGCTTTCTTT.